The source of this TCR beta chain is a study of blood T cell repertoires in COVID-19. Study as a whole: The United States, Italy and Spain supplied acute and convalescent COVID-19 samples. From T cells, B-cell-depleted T cells, or PBMCs came the material, which was cDNA or gDNA.

Original analysis: Estimation of nucleated cell counts was performed using reference gene primer amplification. The assay was immunoSEQ multiplex PCR, and TCRdb's table has in-frame clones only and misses some. That table is the source of V, J and clone size, and D and trimming were worked out from the DNA. This table has roughly 180,000 clones, roughly 76% appearing once. Germline V gene lookup returns CDR1 SGHTA and CDR2 FQGNSA. V lost 2 bases to trimming and J lost 5 bases; unmatched junction nucleotides: 8. The CDR3 has 15 amino acids. Followed over time, Seattle patients had been enrolled while infection was active. This clone was seen once.

This clonotype was sampled from a woman aged 40 to 55 with COVID-19, enrolled during active disease. Sequences were obtained from peripheral blood. The chain carries TRBV7-2 and TRBJ2-5, with 7 bases matching TRBD2. In DNA form, the CDR3 reads TGTGCCAGCAGCTTATACGCGGGAGAGGGGGAGACCCAGTACTTC. It yields the protein CASSLYAGEGETQYF.